This is a list of T cell receptor beta chains from one sample in a study of vaccination and CD4 T cells after COVID-19. Their recognized antigens are unknown. TCRdb reprocessed the PCR reads with MiXCR, giving one entry per CDR3 protein. The sample consists of 5,000 to 7,000 distinct CDR3 sequences, approximately 36% of them appearing once. Material: CD4+ T cells from blood, cultured in vitro. These receptors were obtained from a human donor in good health. CDR3s include the opening cysteine and the closing phenylalanine or tryptophan. D genes are given only for firm matches. Some rows have no size entry. The others give once, few or many, or a class for an expanded clone.

TRBV29-1	.	TRBD1	12	TRBJ1-1	CSVESRTGEAFF
TRBV15	few	.	12	TRBJ2-5	CATSRDVETQYF
TRBV6-4	.	TRBD2	16	TRBJ2-3	CASSKTGTSGTDTQYF
TRBV7-9	few	TRBD2	14	TRBJ2-7	CASSLSGGPYEQYF
TRBV9	.	.	13	TRBJ1-1	CASSVAYNTEAFF
TRBV19	.	TRBD2	14	TRBJ2-3	CASSGLAATDTQYF
TRBV20-1	few	.	14	TRBJ2-4	CSAREGLAKNIQYF
TRBV20-1	.	.	12	TRBJ1-4	CSSGGGGEKLFF
TRBV2	.	.	14	TRBJ1-6	CAKGTADYNSPLHF
TRBV30	.	.	12	TRBJ1-6	CAWTPGSSPLHF
TRBV12-3/TRBV12-4	.	TRBD1	13	TRBJ1-2	CASSGGQAAGYTF
TRBV20-1	few	.	15	TRBJ1-5	CSATKPIGGDQPQHF
TRBV2	few	TRBD1	14	TRBJ1-5	CASSPTGGNQPQHF
TRBV15	.	.	13	TRBJ2-3	CATSRDFRDTRYF
TRBV5-5	.	.	15	TRBJ1-3	CASSLNAVPGDTIYF
TRBV20-1	.	.	16	TRBJ2-3	CSATRVLVLSTDTQYF
TRBV19	few	.	19	TRBJ1-5	CASSIRRQGYFDSNQPQHF
TRBV20-1	few	TRBD1	13	TRBJ1-1	CSASAGGQTHTFF
TRBV7-9	.	TRBD1	16	TRBJ2-1	CASSHKYRGLVDEQFF
TRBV19	.	TRBD2	15	TRBJ2-3	CASSPPTSGGATQYF
TRBV5-1	.	.	19	TRBJ1-1	CASSLLAGVDKLMNTEAFF
TRBV2	.	.	14	TRBJ1-1	CASRQGLENTEAFF
TRBV19	few	.	14	TRBJ1-1	CASSGLGVVTEAFF
TRBV12-3/TRBV12-4	.	TRBD2	18	TRBJ2-3	CASRFVWSARGGSDTQYF
TRBV10-1	few	TRBD1	12	TRBJ2-1	CASGDRVNEQFF
TRBV19	.	.	13	TRBJ1-2	CASIDSDNYGYTF
TRBV6-1	.	TRBD1	13	TRBJ2-1	CASWPGGLDEQFF
TRBV27	few	.	13	TRBJ1-1	CASSYKMNTEAFF
TRBV6-1	.	.	11	TRBJ1-2	CASSPGYGYTF
TRBV5-1	.	TRBD1	15	TRBJ2-1	CASSFEGTGGDEQFF
TRBV5-6	few	TRBD1	16	TRBJ1-5	CASSPDRGEQGQPQHF
TRBV25-1	.	.	13	TRBJ1-1	CASSDPGTTEAFF
TRBV6-5	.	.	15	TRBJ1-1	CASGYSQGRNTEAFF
TRBV5-6	.	.	13	TRBJ1-2	CASSLGRACGYTF
TRBV7-9	few	TRBD2	17	TRBJ2-3	CASSFWTSGVMRDTQYF
TRBV25-1	.	.	13	TRBJ1-6	CASSGLLNSPLHF
TRBV19	.	TRBD1	14	TRBJ2-4	CATRPTGATNIQYF
TRBV10-1	.	.	12	TRBJ2-3	CASSGQEDTQYF
TRBV30	.	.	14	TRBJ1-5	CAWSQGTSNQPQHF
TRBV20-1	.	.	13	TRBJ2-5	CSAHNSGTETQYF